The source of this T cell receptor (beta chain) is a study of T cell responses to AZD1222 COVID-19 vaccine. Findings of the study overall: Only a handful of AZD1222 recipients, several in all, had baseline seropositivity. Compared with day 0, the breadth and depth of the Spike-specific TCR repertoire rose significantly after two doses of AZD1222. Repertoires were collected only later (after the peak T cell response had occurred).

With regard to this clone: Its antigen is as yet unknown.

Here immunoSEQ multiplex PCR was the method, and the copy in TCRdb shows in-frame clones only, minus some. The sample yields some 100,000 clones, roughly 91% seen once. The sequenced sample was peripheral blood, obtained 28 days after the second AZD1222 dose. The TCR sequence derives from an adult who received the AZD1222 COVID-19 vaccine.

This CDR3 reads CASSPYRQALGEKLFF. The CDR3 bases are TGTGCCAGCAGCCCCTACCGACAGGCTTTGGGTGAAAAACTGTTTTTT. V and J are TRBV5-5 and TRBJ1-4; D may be TRBD1 (6 bases). Per the germline V gene, CDR1 is SGHKS and CDR2 is YYEKEE (reference sequence). Trimming pared 4 bases from V and 7 bases from J, leaving 20 bases between. This CDR3 has 16 residues.